One T cell receptor (beta chain) is described in this entry. Libraries were prepared by immunoSEQ multiplex PCR; TCRdb keeps only in-frame clonotypes and omits some of them. The sample contains 600,000 to 900,000 clones, approximately 85% of which appear only once. The germline V gene encodes CDR1 PRHDT and CDR2 FYEKMQ (reference sequence). This CDR3 comprises 16 residues. Trimming pared 4 bases from V and 0 bases from J, leaving 15 bases between. This entry belongs to a study of shared T cell receptors in the human thymus. The sample was also linked to a second study, of human thymus T cells.

The chain combines TRBV13 with TRBJ1-2, with D possibly TRBD1 on 5 matching bases. The sample taken for sequencing was thymocytes. The sequence came from a girl under three years old with a congenital heart defect. As DNA, the CDR3 is TGTGCCAGCAGCTCTAGTTGGGGGGAGGCTAACTATGGCTACACCTTC. It specifies CASSSSWGEANYGYTF. Combining the CDR3 with reference TRBV13 and TRBJ1-2 gives the whole variable domain AAGVIQSPRHLIKEKRETATLKCYPIPRHDTVYWYQQGPGQDPQFLISFYEKMQSDKGSIPDRFSAQQFSDYHSELNMSSLELGDSALYFCASSSSWGEANYGYTFGSGTRLTVV.